The clone carrying this TCR beta chain was seen ten or more times. This specimen belongs to a study of T cells in Graves' hyperthyroidism and ophthalmopathy. RNA transcripts served as the template for amplifying TCR beta CDR3 regions. TCR CDR3 underwent first-round RT-PCR with the HTBI primer set. Each CDR3 protein is one row after TCRdb ran MiXCR on the multiplex PCR reads. The repertoire holds about 290,000 distinct CDR3 sequences, with roughly 15% as singletons. Looked up from germline, CDR1 is SGHTA and CDR2 is FQGNSA. The CDR3 has 13 residues. V dropped 5 bases and J dropped 6 bases, with 11 bases sitting between them.

Sequenced sample: blood. This chain joins TRBV7-2 and TRBJ1-5; D perhaps matches TRBD1 (5 bases). The receptor's source is a middle-aged woman with Graves' hyperthyroidism. This CDR3 reads CASSNIGGQPQHF. CDR3 bases: TGTGCCAGCAGCAACATTGGGGGTCAGCCCCAGCATTTT.